A selection of T cell receptor beta chains follows, all from one sample in a study of long-term antiretroviral therapy in people with HIV. The table came from immunoSEQ multiplex PCR; TCRdb's copy has only in-frame clones and leaves some out. The sample lists about 30,000 clones, roughly 93% seen once, with 5.5% to 7% in the top ten. Specimen: unsorted PBMCs, collected about 6.7 years after starting antiretroviral therapy. All receptors come from a woman between 40 and 55 years old with HIV. CDR3s include the opening cysteine and the closing phenylalanine or tryptophan. The D gene is left open where the match is weak. Clone size appears in some rows only: once, few, many, or a class for an expanded clone.

d_gene: NA
j_gene: TRBJ2-3
v_gene: TRBV7-9
abundance: NA
CDR3aa: CASSTQSGRRPTDTQYF

d_gene: TRBD2
j_gene: TRBJ2-1
v_gene: TRBV9
abundance: NA
CDR3aa: CASSVSGGRFNEQFF

d_gene: NA
j_gene: TRBJ1-5
v_gene: TRBV7-2
abundance: few
CDR3aa: CASSLNDGINQHF

d_gene: NA
j_gene: TRBJ2-3
v_gene: TRBV5-1
abundance: NA
CDR3aa: CASSFSTDTQYF

d_gene: TRBD1
j_gene: TRBJ1-3
v_gene: TRBV10-3
abundance: NA
CDR3aa: CAISESSGTGSGNTIYF

d_gene: TRBD2
j_gene: TRBJ2-7
v_gene: TRBV7-9
abundance: NA
CDR3aa: CASSLGGGGAEQYF

d_gene: NA
j_gene: TRBJ1-4
v_gene: TRBV5-4
abundance: NA
CDR3aa: CASSPSRVKGKLFF

d_gene: NA
j_gene: TRBJ2-2
v_gene: TRBV29-1
abundance: once
CDR3aa: CIGANTGELFF

d_gene: NA
j_gene: TRBJ1-5
v_gene: TRBV9
abundance: NA
CDR3aa: CASSVGTTGQPQHF

d_gene: TRBD1
j_gene: TRBJ2-5
v_gene: TRBV5-1
abundance: NA
CDR3aa: CASSLTGARQETQYF

d_gene: TRBD1
j_gene: TRBJ1-2
v_gene: TRBV5-6
abundance: NA
CDR3aa: CASSPGQGGYGYTF

d_gene: NA
j_gene: TRBJ1-5
v_gene: TRBV4-3
abundance: NA
CDR3aa: CASSQDTGGVQPQHF

d_gene: NA
j_gene: TRBJ2-2
v_gene: TRBV4-3
abundance: NA
CDR3aa: CASSQDSGLHTGELFF

d_gene: TRBD2
j_gene: TRBJ2-2
v_gene: TRBV19
abundance: NA
CDR3aa: CASMVDSGGAGTGELFF

d_gene: TRBD1
j_gene: TRBJ2-5
v_gene: TRBV29-1
abundance: NA
CDR3aa: CSVGEGAKTQYF

d_gene: NA
j_gene: TRBJ2-2
v_gene: TRBV5-1
abundance: NA
CDR3aa: CASTNSDAGDFNTGELFF

d_gene: NA
j_gene: TRBJ1-2
v_gene: TRBV6-5
abundance: NA
CDR3aa: CASSAPAPLYGYTF

d_gene: TRBD1
j_gene: TRBJ1-1
v_gene: TRBV2
abundance: NA
CDR3aa: CASKTGGTNTEAFF

d_gene: TRBD2
j_gene: TRBJ2-3
v_gene: TRBV7-2
abundance: NA
CDR3aa: CASSSTLAGVTDTQYF

d_gene: NA
j_gene: TRBJ2-5
v_gene: TRBV6-1
abundance: NA
CDR3aa: CASANQETQYF

d_gene: TRBD1
j_gene: TRBJ2-5
v_gene: TRBV6-1
abundance: few
CDR3aa: CASSGINRGGHF

d_gene: NA
j_gene: TRBJ2-2
v_gene: TRBV10-1
abundance: NA
CDR3aa: CASSKGNTGELFF

d_gene: NA
j_gene: TRBJ2-3
v_gene: TRBV4-3
abundance: NA
CDR3aa: CASSQVWGRTGDTQYF

d_gene: TRBD1
j_gene: TRBJ1-5
v_gene: TRBV19
abundance: NA
CDR3aa: CASRTGDSNQPQHF

d_gene: NA
j_gene: TRBJ1-1
v_gene: TRBV6-5
abundance: NA
CDR3aa: CASGVGGTANTEAFF

d_gene: NA
j_gene: TRBJ1-1
v_gene: TRBV7-2
abundance: once
CDR3aa: CASSGDNTEAFF

d_gene: TRBD1
j_gene: TRBJ1-5
v_gene: TRBV19
abundance: NA
CDR3aa: CASSPTGGAGNQPQHF